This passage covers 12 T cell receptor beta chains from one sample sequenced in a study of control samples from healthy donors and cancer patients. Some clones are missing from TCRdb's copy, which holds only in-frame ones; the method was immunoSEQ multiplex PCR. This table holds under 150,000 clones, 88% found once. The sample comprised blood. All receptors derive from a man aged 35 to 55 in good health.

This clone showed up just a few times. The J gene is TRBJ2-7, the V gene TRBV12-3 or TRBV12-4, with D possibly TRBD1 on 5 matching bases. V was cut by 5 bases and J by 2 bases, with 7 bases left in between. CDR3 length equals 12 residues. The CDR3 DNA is TGTGCCAGCAGTCTACAGGCCTACGAGCAGTACTTC. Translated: CASSLQAYEQYF.

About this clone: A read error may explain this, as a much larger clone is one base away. The CDR3 protein is CASSQTYEQYF. CDR3 DNA sequence: TGTGCCAGCAGTCAGACCTACGAGCAGTACTTC. This rearrangement joins TRBV6-2 or TRBV6-3 to TRBJ2-7; D is undetermined. V was clipped by 5 bases and J by 2 bases, with 4 bases between them. Germline values: CDR1 MNHEY, CDR2 SVGEGT. CDR3 length: 11 amino acids.

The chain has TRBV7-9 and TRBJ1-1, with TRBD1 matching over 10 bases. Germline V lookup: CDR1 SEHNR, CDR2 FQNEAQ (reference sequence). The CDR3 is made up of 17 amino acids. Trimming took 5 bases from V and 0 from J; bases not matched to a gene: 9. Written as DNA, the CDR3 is TGTGCCAGCAGCCCGGGACAGGGGAATAGGATGAACACTGAAGCTTTCTTT. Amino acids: CASSPGQGNRMNTEAFF.

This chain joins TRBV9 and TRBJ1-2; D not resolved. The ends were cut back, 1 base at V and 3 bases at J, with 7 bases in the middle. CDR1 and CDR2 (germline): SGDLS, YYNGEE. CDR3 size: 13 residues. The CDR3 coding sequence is TGTGCCAGCAGCGTACGGGAAGACTATGGCTACACCTTC. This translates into CASSVREDYGYTF.

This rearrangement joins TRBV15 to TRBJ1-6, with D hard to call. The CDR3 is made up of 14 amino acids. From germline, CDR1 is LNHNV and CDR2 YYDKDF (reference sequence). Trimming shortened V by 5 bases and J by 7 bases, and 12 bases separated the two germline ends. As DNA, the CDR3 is TGTGCCACCAGCCAGAGGGCAGAGAATTCACCCCTCCACTTT. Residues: CATSQRAENSPLHF.

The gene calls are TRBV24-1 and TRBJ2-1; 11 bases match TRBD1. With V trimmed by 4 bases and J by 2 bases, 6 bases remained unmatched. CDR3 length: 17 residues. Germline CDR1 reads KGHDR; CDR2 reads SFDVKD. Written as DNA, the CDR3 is TGTGCCACCAGTGACCGGGACAGGGGGTCCACCTACAATGAGCAGTTCTTC. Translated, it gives CATSDRDRGSTYNEQFF.

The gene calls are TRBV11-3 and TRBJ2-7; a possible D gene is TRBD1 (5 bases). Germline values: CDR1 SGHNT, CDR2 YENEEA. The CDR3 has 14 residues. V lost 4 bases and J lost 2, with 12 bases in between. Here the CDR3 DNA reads TGTGCCAGCAGCTCACGACAGTACACCTACGAGCAGTACTTC. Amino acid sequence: CASSSRQYTYEQYF.

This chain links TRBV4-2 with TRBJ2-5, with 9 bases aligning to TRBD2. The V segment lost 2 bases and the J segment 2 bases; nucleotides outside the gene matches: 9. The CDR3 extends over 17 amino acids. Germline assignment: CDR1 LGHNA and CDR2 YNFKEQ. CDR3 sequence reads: CASSQIGTSQSQETQYF. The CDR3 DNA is TGTGCCAGCAGCCAAATCGGGACTAGCCAGTCTCAAGAGACCCAGTACTTC.

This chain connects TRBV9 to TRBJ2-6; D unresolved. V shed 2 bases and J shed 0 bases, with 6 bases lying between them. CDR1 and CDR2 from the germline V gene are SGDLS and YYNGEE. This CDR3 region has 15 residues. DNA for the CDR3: TGTGCCAGCAGCGTGGAGCCCTCTGGGGCCAACGTCCTGACTTTC. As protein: CASSVEPSGANVLTF.

The DNA of the CDR3 is TGTGCCAGCAGCCAAGTTGGCCTCGAGCAGTACTTC. It codes for CASSQVGLEQYF. The V gene is TRBV3-1 (or the pseudogene TRBV3-2), the J gene TRBJ2-7; D remains ambiguous. CDR3 length: 12 amino acids. Germline CDR1 is LGHDT and CDR2 is YNNKEL (reference sequence). Trimming shortened V by 1 base and J by 6 bases, and 7 bases separated the two germline ends.

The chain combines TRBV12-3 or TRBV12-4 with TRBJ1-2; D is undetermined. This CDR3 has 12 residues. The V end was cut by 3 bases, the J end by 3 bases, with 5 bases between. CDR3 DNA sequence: TGTGCCAGCAGTTTGGGGTACTATGGCTACACCTTC. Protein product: CASSLGYYGYTF.

CDR3: CASSPDSTNYGYTF. For the CDR3, the DNA is TGTGCCAGCAGCCCAGACAGTACTAACTATGGCTACACCTTC. This chain links TRBV5-4 with TRBJ1-2; D is perhaps TRBD1 (5 bases). CDR1 is SGHNT and CDR2 is YYREEE in the germline V gene (reference sequence). Trimming took 4 bases from V and 0 from J, leaving 10 bases between them. CDR3 length equals 14 residues. Looking up the rest from reference TRBV5-4 and TRBJ1-2 gives the full variable domain: ETGVTQSPTHLIKTRGQQVTLRCSSQSGHNTVSWYQQALGQGPQFIFQYYREEENGRGNFPPRFSGLQFPNYSSELNVNALELDDSALYLCASSPDSTNYGYTFGSGTRLTVV.